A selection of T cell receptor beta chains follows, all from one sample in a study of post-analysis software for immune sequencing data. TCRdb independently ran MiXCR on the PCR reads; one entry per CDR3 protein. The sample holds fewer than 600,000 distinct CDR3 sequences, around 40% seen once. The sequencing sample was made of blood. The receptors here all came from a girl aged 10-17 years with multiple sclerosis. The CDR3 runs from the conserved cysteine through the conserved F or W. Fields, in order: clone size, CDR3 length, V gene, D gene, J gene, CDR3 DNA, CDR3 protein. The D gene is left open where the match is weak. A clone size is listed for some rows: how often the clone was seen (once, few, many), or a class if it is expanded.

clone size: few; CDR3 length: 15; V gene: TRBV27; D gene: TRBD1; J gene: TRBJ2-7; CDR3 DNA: TGTGCCAGCGCCCCAAGGGACAGGGGTTCCGACGAGCAGTACTTC; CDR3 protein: CASAPRDRGSDEQYF
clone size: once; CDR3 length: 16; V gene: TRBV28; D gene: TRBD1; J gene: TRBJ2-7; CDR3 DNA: TGTGCCAGCAGAAATGGGGGGACAGGGGGCGTCTACGAGCAGTACTTC; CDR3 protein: CASRNGGTGGVYEQYF
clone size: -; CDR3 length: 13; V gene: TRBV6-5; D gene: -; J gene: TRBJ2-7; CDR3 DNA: TGTGCCAGCAGGCCCAGTGGAGTGGCCGAGCAGTACTTC; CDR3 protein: CASRPSGVAEQYF
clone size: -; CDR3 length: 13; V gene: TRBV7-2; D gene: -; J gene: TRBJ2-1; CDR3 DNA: TGTGCCAGCAGCTTAGCGCCGACCGATGAGCAGTTCTTC; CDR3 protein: CASSLAPTDEQFF
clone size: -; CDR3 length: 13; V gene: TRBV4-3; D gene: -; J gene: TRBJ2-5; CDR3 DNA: TGCGCCAGCAGCTCTCAAAAGGGGGAGACCCAGTACTTC; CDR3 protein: CASSSQKGETQYF
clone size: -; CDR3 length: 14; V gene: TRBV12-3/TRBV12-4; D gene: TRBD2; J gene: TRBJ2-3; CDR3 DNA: TGTGCCAGCAGTGTGGGACTAGCGGCGGGTACGCAGTATTTT; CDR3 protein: CASSVGLAAGTQYF
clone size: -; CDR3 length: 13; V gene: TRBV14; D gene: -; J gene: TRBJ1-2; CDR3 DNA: TGTGCCAGCAGCCAGGCGGTCGTCTATGGCTACACCTTC; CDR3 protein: CASSQAVVYGYTF
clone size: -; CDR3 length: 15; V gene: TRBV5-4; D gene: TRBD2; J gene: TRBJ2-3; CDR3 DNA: TGTGCCAGCAGCCGGACTAGTCGGGACACAGATACGCAGTATTTT; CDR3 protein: CASSRTSRDTDTQYF
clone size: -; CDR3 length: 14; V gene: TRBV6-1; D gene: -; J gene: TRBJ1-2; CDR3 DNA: TGTGCCAGCGGTCACAAAAGGGCTAACTATGGCTACACCTTC; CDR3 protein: CASGHKRANYGYTF
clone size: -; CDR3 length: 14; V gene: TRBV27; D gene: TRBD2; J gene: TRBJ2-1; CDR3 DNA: TGTGCCAGCAGTTCTAGCGGGAGGGCCCATGAGCAGTTCTTC; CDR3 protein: CASSSSGRAHEQFF
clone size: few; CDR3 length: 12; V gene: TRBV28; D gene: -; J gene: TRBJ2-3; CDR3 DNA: TGTGCCAGCAGCCCGGGAGCTAGTACGCAGTATTTT; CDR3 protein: CASSPGASTQYF
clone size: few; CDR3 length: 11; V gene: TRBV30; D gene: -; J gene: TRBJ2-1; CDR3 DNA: TGTGCCTGGAGTGTACTTAATGAGCAGTTCTTC; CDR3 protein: CAWSVLNEQFF
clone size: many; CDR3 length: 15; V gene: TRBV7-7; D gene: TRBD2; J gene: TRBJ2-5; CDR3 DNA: TGTGCTAGCAGCTCATCCCTGGCGGGAGGAGAGACCCAGTACTTC; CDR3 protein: CASSSSLAGGETQYF
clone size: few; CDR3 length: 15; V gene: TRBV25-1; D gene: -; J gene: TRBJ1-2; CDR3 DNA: TGTGCCAGCAGTGAATCGGGCAGGGGATTCTATGGCTACACCTTC; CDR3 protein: CASSESGRGFYGYTF
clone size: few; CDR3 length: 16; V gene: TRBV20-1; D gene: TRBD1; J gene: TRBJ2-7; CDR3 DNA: TGCAGTGCTACGTCGACCAAGACAGGGCCAGCCTACGAGCAGTACTTC; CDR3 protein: CSATSTKTGPAYEQYF
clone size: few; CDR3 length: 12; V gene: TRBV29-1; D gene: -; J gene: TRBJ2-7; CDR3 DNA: TGCAGCGTTGAGGGGTACAGAGACGAGCAGTACTTC; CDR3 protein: CSVEGYRDEQYF
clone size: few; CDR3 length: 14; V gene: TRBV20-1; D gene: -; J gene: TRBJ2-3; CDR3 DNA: TGCAGTGCTAGAACCCTTCGCGGCACAGATACGCAGTATTTT; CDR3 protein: CSARTLRGTDTQYF
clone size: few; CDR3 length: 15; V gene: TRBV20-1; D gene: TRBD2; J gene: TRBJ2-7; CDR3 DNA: TGCAGTGCTCCTTTAGCGGGAGGGAGCTCCTACGAGCAGTACTTC; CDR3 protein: CSAPLAGGSSYEQYF
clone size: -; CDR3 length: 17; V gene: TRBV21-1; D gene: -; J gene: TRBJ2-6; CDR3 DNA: TGTGCCAGCAGCAAAGGCGGCGTGGAGGCTGGGGCCAACGTCCTGACTTTC; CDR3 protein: CASSKGGVEAGANVLTF
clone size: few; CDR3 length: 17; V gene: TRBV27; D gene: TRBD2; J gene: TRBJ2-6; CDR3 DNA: TGTGCCAGCAGTTCCCTAGCGGGAGACCCTGGGGCCAACGTCCTGACTTTC; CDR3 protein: CASSSLAGDPGANVLTF
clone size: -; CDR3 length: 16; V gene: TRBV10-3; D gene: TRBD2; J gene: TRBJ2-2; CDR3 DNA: TGTGCCATCAGTGAGTCGACTAGCGGGAGCACCGGGGAGCTGTTTTTT; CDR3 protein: CAISESTSGSTGELFF
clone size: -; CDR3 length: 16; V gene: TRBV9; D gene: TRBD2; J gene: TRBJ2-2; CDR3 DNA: TGTGCCAGCAGCCCAGGCCTAGCGGGATCCACCGGGGAGCTGTTTTTT; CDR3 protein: CASSPGLAGSTGELFF
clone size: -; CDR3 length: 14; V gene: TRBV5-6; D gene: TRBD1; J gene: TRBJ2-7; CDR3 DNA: TGTGCCAGCTACTACCGGGACAGGGTCTACGAGCAGTACTTC; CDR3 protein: CASYYRDRVYEQYF
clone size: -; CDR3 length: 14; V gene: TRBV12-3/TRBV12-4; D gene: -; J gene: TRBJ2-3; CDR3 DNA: TGTGCCAGCGGGTCCGGGCCGAGCACAGATACGCAGTATTTT; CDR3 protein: CASGSGPSTDTQYF
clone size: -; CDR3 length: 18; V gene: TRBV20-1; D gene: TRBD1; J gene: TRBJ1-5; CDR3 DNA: TGCAGTGCCAACTATCCGGGACAGGCCGCTTATAGCAATCAGCCCCAGCATTTT; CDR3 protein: CSANYPGQAAYSNQPQHF
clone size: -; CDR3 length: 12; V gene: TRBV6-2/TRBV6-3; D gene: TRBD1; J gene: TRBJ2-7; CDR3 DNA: TGTGCCAGCAGTTCGACAGGGTGGGAGCAGTACTTC; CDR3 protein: CASSSTGWEQYF
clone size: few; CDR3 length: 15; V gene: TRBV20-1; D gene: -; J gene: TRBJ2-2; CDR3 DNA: TGCAGTGCTAGATACGGGGCAGGGGACTCCGGGGAGCTGTTTTTT; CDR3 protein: CSARYGAGDSGELFF
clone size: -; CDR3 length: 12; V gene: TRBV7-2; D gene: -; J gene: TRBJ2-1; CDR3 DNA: TGTGCCAGCAGCGAGGGCCTGATTGAGCAGTTCTTC; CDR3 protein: CASSEGLIEQFF
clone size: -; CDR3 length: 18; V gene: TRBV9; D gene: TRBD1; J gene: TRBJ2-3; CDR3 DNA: TGTGCCAGCAGCGTAGCTACAGTCTGGGGCAGGGGGTCAGATACGCAGTATTTT; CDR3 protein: CASSVATVWGRGSDTQYF
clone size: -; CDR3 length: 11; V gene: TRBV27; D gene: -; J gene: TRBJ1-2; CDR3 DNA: TGTGCCAGCAGCCGGGGGTGGGGCTACACCTTC; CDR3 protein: CASSRGWGYTF
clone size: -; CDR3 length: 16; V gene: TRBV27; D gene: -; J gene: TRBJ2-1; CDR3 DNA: TGTGCCAGCAGTTTTGTTCCGACCCAGCGGGCGAATGAGCAGTTCTTC; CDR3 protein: CASSFVPTQRANEQFF
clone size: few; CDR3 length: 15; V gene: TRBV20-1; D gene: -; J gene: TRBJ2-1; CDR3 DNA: TGCAGTGCTAGAGATCCCTTCTCGGATTACAATGAGCAGTTCTTC; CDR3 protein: CSARDPFSDYNEQFF
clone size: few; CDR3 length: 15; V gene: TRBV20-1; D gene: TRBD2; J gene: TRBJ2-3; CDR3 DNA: TGCAGTGCTAGTCACAGCGGGAGTGCCACAGATACGCAGTATTTT; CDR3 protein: CSASHSGSATDTQYF
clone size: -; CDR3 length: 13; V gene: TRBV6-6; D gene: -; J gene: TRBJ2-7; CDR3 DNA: TGTGCCAGCAGCGACGGGAGCAACTACGAGCAGTACTTC; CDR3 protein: CASSDGSNYEQYF
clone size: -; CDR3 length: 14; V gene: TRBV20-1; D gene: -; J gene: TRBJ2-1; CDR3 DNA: TGCAGTGCTGGAAGGGGCACGGGGGACAATGAGCAGTTCTTC; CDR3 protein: CSAGRGTGDNEQFF
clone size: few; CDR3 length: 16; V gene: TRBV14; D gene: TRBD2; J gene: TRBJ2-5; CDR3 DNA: TGTGCCAGCAGCAGACCGGGACTAGCGGGAGTGGAGACCCAGTACTTC; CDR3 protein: CASSRPGLAGVETQYF
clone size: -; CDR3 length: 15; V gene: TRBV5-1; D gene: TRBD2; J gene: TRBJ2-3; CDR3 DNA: TGCGCCAGCAGCTTTTTCGCGGGAGACACAGATACGCAGTATTTT; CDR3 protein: CASSFFAGDTDTQYF
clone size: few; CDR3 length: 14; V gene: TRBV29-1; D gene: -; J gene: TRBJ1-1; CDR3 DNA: TGCAGCGTTGAAGGAACAGGGACCCACACTGAAGCTTTCTTT; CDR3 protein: CSVEGTGTHTEAFF
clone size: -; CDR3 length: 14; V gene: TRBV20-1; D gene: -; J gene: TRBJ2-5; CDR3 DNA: TGCAGTGCTAGAGATCACGGTGGGGAAGAGACCCAGTACTTC; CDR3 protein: CSARDHGGEETQYF
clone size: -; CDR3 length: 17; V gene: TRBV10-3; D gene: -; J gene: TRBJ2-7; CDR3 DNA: TGTGCCATCAGTGAGTCCGGGGGTTCACTAGCCACCTACGAGCAGTACTTC; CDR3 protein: CAISESGGSLATYEQYF
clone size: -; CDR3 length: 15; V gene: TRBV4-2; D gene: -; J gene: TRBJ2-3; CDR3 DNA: TGTGCCAGCAGCCAAGCTTCGGGGGGCACAGATACGCAGTATTTT; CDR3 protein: CASSQASGGTDTQYF
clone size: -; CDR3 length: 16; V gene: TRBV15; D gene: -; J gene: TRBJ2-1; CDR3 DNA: TGTGCCACCAGCAGAGAGGGGGGAGTGAGGTATAATGAGCAGTTCTTC; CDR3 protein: CATSREGGVRYNEQFF
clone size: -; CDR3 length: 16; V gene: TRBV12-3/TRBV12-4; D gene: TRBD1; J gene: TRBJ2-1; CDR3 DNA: TGTGCCAGCAGGGGAGGACAGGGGGGTTCCTACAATGAGCAGTTCTTC; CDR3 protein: CASRGGQGGSYNEQFF
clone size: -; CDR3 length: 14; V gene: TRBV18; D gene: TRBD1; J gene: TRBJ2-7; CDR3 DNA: TGTACCAGCTCGCCCCGGGACAGCTCCTACGAGCAGTACTTC; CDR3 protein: CTSSPRDSSYEQYF
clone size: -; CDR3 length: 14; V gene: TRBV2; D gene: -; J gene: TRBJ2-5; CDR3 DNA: TGTGCCAGCAGTGAGACAGCAAACCAAGAGACCCAGTACTTC; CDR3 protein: CASSETANQETQYF
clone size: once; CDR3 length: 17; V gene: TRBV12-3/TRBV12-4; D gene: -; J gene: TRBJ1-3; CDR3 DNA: TGTGCCAGCTATCTAATGGGGGGACTGAGCTCTGGAAACACCATATATTTT; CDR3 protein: CASYLMGGLSSGNTIYF
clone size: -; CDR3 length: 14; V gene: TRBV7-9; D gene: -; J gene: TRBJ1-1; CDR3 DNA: TGTGCCAGCGGGTCGGCGCCCCTGTACACTGAAGCTTTCTTT; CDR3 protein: CASGSAPLYTEAFF
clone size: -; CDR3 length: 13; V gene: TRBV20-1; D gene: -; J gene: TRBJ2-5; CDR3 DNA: TGCAGTGCTAGCGATGGAGTGCGAGAGACCCAGTACTTC; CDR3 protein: CSASDGVRETQYF
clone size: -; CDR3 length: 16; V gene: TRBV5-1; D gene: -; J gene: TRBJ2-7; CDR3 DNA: TGCGCCAGCAGCTTGCAAACCGGGACAAGGCGAGCCGAGCAGTACTTC; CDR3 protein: CASSLQTGTRRAEQYF
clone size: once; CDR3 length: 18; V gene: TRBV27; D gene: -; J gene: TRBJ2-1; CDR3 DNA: TGTGCCAGCAGTTTATCGGCCCGGACTCTTAGCTCCTACAATGAGCAGTTCTTC; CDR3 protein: CASSLSARTLSSYNEQFF
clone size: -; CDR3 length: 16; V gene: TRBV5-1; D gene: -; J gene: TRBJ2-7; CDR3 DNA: TGCGCCAGCAGTCTTGCGTCCTGGGGTCTCACCTACGAGCAGTACTTC; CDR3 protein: CASSLASWGLTYEQYF
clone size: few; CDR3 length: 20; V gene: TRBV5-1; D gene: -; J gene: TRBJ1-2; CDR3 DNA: TGCGCCAGCAGCCCCACCGTCGGGGGCACGGTCGCGATTTCAAACTATGGCTACACCTTC; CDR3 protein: CASSPTVGGTVAISNYGYTF
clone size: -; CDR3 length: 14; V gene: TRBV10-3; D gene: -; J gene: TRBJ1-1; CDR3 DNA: TGTGCCATCAGCCAGGGAGAATGGAACACTGAAGCTTTCTTT; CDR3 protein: CAISQGEWNTEAFF
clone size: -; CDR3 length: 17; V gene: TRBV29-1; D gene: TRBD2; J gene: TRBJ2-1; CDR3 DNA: TGCAGCGTTGAAGGGGTAGCGGGAGCAGTAACCTACAATGAGCAGTTCTTC; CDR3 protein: CSVEGVAGAVTYNEQFF
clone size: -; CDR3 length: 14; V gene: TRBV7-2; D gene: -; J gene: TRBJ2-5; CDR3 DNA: TGTGCCAGCAGCCCTCAGGAGGGCGGGTTGACCCAGTACTTC; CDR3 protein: CASSPQEGGLTQYF